The sequence of this T cell receptor beta chain was determined in a study of blood T cell repertoires in COVID-19. In the source study's methods: Quantification of nucleated cells was approximated via reference gene primer amplification. Method: immunoSEQ multiplex PCR; TCRdb's copy keeps in-frame clones and lacks some. V and J calls plus clone size are reproduced from that table; the DNA served to infer D and trimming. This table has 250,000 to 300,000 clones, around 88% appearing once. CDR1 SGHRS and CDR2 YFSETQ come from the germline V gene. Trimming left V 4 bases short and J 0 bases short, with 14 bases between. The CDR3 has 15 residues.

The rearrangement uses TRBV5-1 and TRBJ2-7, with D possibly matching TRBD1 (5 bases). Sample: peripheral blood. This sequence originates from a man older than 75 with acute or convalescent COVID-19. The CDR3 DNA sequence: TGCGCCAGCAGCCTGACAGAGAGCCTCTCCTACGAGCAGTACTTC. Translation gives CASSLTESLSYEQYF.